This passage covers 26 T cell receptor beta chains from one sample sequenced in a study of Tregs in tolerant kidney transplant recipients. Method: immunoSEQ multiplex PCR; TCRdb's copy keeps in-frame clones and lacks some. Its listing shows 30,000 to 40,000 clones. Mixed chimerism was transient after nonmyeloablative marrow transplants from related graft donors. The specimen was CD4+ T cells from blood (PBMCs), collected 24 months after the transplant. The source of these receptors is a human patient who received a combined kidney and bone marrow transplant. The T cells may partly be graft donor cells.

About this clone: The read ends 3 residues shy of where the CDR3 ends; the end is completed using the germline J gene. The V gene is TRBV7-8, the J gene TRBJ1-5; TRBD1 agrees at 9 bases. The CDR3 contains 15 residues. Germline assignment: CDR1 SGHVS and CDR2 FQNEAQ. Losses at the gene ends were 4 bases for V and 3 bases for J; bases not matched to a gene: 4. The CDR3: CASSWGQGYNQPQHF. The DNA read from the CDR3 is TGTGCCAGCAGCTGGGGACAGGGTTACAATCAGCCC.

On this clone itself: The CDR3 end is not reached by the read, which stops 3 residues before it; the germline J gene fills it in. The chain links TRBV10-3 to TRBJ1-5; 8 positions match TRBD1. Germline-derived CDR1 and CDR2 are ENHRY and SYGVKD. CDR3 length equals 15 residues. V trimming: 6 bases; J trimming: 2 bases; junction bases outside the gene matches: 6. CDR3 protein: CAIRSGQGGNQPQHF. The part of the CDR3 DNA that was read is TGTGCCATCAGAAGCGGACAGGGTGGCAATCAGCCC.

This clone is medium-sized (0.01 to 0.1%) by frequency. The read finishes 3 residues shy of the CDR3 end, and the germline J gene is used to complete it. The V gene is TRBV6-1, the J gene TRBJ1-1; D remains ambiguous. The CDR3 covers 14 residues. Trimming took 4 bases from V and 4 from J, leaving 13 bases between them. Germline V lookup: CDR1 MNHNS, CDR2 SASEGT. The CDR3 is CASSVKVQVTEAFF. The CDR3 bases that were read are TGTGCCAGCAGTGTGAAGGTGCAGGTCACTGAA.

Notes on this clone: Read coverage stops 3 residues before the CDR3 terminus; the germline J gene supplies the remainder. The chain carries TRBV30 and TRBJ1-1; no clear D. Trimming took off 0 bases at V and 0 bases at J, with 14 bases between the two ends. The CDR3 covers 16 residues. Germline CDR1 and CDR2: GTSNPN and SVGIG (reference sequence). CDR3: CAWSVRGHLLNTEAFF. Incomplete CDR3 DNA: TGTGCCTGGAGTGTACGAGGTCACCTCCTGAACACTGAA.

For this clone: The CDR3 is cut off 3 residues early in the read; its end comes from the germline J gene. The chain carries TRBV29-1 and TRBJ1-1; possible D gene TRBD1, 5 bases. The CDR3 spans 12 residues. CDR1 SQVTM and CDR2 ANQGSEA come from the germline V gene. Between the trimmed V and J ends, which lost 6 bases and 0 bases, there was a span of 8 bases. The covered CDR3 bases are TGCAGCGTCCTAGGGGTGAACACTGAA. It translates to CSVLGVNTE. The CDR3 as a whole reads CSVLGVNTEAFF.

Worth noting for this clone: The read comes to an end 3 residues before the CDR3 does, leaving the germline J gene to fill in the end. V usage is TRBV5-6 and J usage is TRBJ2-6, with 7 bases lining up with TRBD1. V dropped 5 bases and J dropped 2; count of bases not matched to a gene: 4. The CDR3 totals 15 residues. The germline CDR1 and CDR2 sequences are SGHDT and YYEEEE. The CDR3 is CASRPTGAGANVLTF. Partial CDR3 DNA: TGTGCCAGCAGGCCTACAGGGGCTGGGGCCAACGTC.

Of note for this clone: Read data end 3 residues before the CDR3 end; the end is taken from the germline J gene. V and J are TRBV7-7 and TRBJ2-7, with unresolved D. V lost 1 base and J lost 6, with 10 bases in between. This CDR3 has 13 amino acids. CDR1 is SSHAT and CDR2 is FNYEAQ in the germline V gene (reference sequence). The chain's CDR3 is CASSLEPAGEQYF. CDR3 DNA, as far as it was read: TGTGCCAGCAGCTTAGAACCAGCAGGCGAG. Using reference TRBV7-7 and TRBJ2-7 for the parts outside the CDR3, the full variable domain is GAGVSQSPRYKVTKRGQDVTLRCDPISSHATLYWYQQALGQGPEFLTYFNYEAQPDKSGLPSDRFSAERPEGSISTLTIQRTEQRDSAMYRCASSLEPAGEQYFGPGTRLTVT.

In regard to this clone: A read error may account for a junction end that differs from germline. The sequenced fragment ends 3 residues before the CDR3 boundary, so the rest is inferred from the germline J gene. The chain combines TRBV4-2 with TRBJ1-5; 7 bases agree with TRBD1. Germline CDR1 is LGHNA and CDR2 is YNFKEQ. The CDR3 spans 13 residues. CDR3 sequence reads: CASSKEGAQPQHF. The sequenced CDR3 bases are TGTGCCAGCAGCAAAGAGGGGGCCCAGCCC.

About this clone itself: The sequenced fragment ends 3 residues before the CDR3 boundary, so the rest is inferred from the germline J gene. The chain has TRBV2 and TRBJ2-5; TRBD1 matches 9 bases. V lost 4 bases to trimming and J lost 4 bases; unmatched junction nucleotides: 4. CDR3 size: 14 residues. Germline CDR1 is SNHLY and CDR2 is FYNNEI. CDR3 amino acids: CASSAGTGRETQYF. Incomplete CDR3 DNA: TGTGCCAGCAGTGCCGGGACAGGGAGAGAGACC.

Comment on this clone: The CDR3 end is not reached by the read, which stops 3 residues before it; the germline J gene fills it in. V is TRBV19 and J is TRBJ2-5, with D tentatively TRBD1 (6 bases). The CDR3 runs 14 residues. CDR1 and CDR2 from the germline V gene are LNHDA and SQIVND (reference sequence). Trimming pared 6 bases from V and 2 bases from J, leaving 13 bases between. The CDR3 is CASSRGWGQETQYF. The part of the CDR3 DNA that was read is TGTGCCAGTAGCAGGGGTTGGGGTCAAGAGACC. The variable domain in full, with the rest retrieved from reference TRBV19 and TRBJ2-5, is DGGITQSPKYLFRKEGQNVTLSCEQNLNHDAMYWYRQDPGQGLRLIYYSQIVNDFQKGDIAEGYSVSREKKESFPLTVTSAQKNPTAFYLCASSRGWGQETQYFGPGTRLLVL.

Concerning this clone: The CDR3 end falls 3 residues outside the read, so it is completed with the germline J gene. The rearrangement uses TRBV20-1 and TRBJ1-5; D may be TRBD1 (5 bases). V gave up 6 bases and J gave up 2 bases, with 14 bases separating them. Looked up from germline, CDR1 is DFQATT and CDR2 is SNEGSKA (reference sequence). The CDR3 length is 14 residues. The CDR3 protein is CSALVGDGNQPQHF. The DNA read from the CDR3 is TGCAGTGCCCTCGTAGGGGATGGCAATCAGCCC.

Comment on this clone: The CDR3 extends 3 residues past the end of the read, so its final part is completed from the germline J gene. This sequence joins TRBV4-2 and TRBJ2-2, with 13 bases aligning to TRBD2. The CDR3 is 20 amino acids. V gave up 4 bases and J gave up 5 bases; unmatched junction bases: 16. Germline V gene data show CDR1 as LGHNA and CDR2 as YNFKEQ. The CDR3 sequence is CASSPRGIWTSGRGTGELFF. The part of the CDR3 DNA that was read is TGTGCCAGCAGCCCTAGGGGTATTTGGACTAGCGGGAGAGGTACCGGGGAG.

On this clone itself: The CDR3 is cut off 3 residues early in the read; its end comes from the germline J gene. The rearrangement joins TRBV2 to TRBJ1-2, with D tentatively TRBD1 (5 bases). Germline V gene data show CDR1 as SNHLY and CDR2 as FYNNEI. CDR3 length equals 12 residues. The ends were cut back, 8 bases at V and 7 bases at J, with 14 bases in the middle. Incomplete CDR3 DNA: TGTGCCAGCCTGGGCGAGAGGGGTGGC. This translates into CASLGERGG. From start to end, the CDR3 is CASLGERGGYTF.

As regards this clone: The sequenced fragment ends 3 residues before the CDR3 boundary, so the rest is inferred from the germline J gene. The genes are TRBV7-2 and TRBJ1-5; D remains ambiguous. There are 11 residues in the CDR3. CDR1 SGHTA and CDR2 FQGNSA come from the germline V gene. The V gene lost 5 bases and the J gene lost 9 bases, with 8 bases spanning the gap. CDR3 loop: CASSREGPQHF. The CDR3 bases that were read are TGTGCCAGCAGCCGCGAGGGGCCC.

Worth noting for this clone: Read data end 3 residues before the CDR3 end; the end is taken from the germline J gene. This chain joins TRBV30 and TRBJ1-1, with D tentatively TRBD1 (5 bases). This CDR3 has 12 amino acids. CDR1 is GTSNPN and CDR2 is SVGIG in the germline V gene (reference sequence). This CDR3 reads CAWTPTTAEAFF. The CDR3 DNA, read in part, is TGTGCCTGGACCCCTACGACAGCAGAA.

On this clone: Read data end 3 residues before the CDR3 end; the end is taken from the germline J gene. This chain connects TRBV20-1 to TRBJ1-1; possibly TRBD1 for D (5 bases). Trimming shortened V by 6 bases and J by 0 bases, and 8 bases separated the two germline ends. This CDR3 has 12 amino acids. Germline assignment: CDR1 DFQATT and CDR2 SNEGSKA (reference sequence). CDR3 protein: CSASRVNTEAFF. CDR3 DNA, as far as it was read: TGCAGTGCCAGCAGGGTGAACACTGAA.

Comments on this clone: The read comes to an end 3 residues before the CDR3 does, leaving the germline J gene to fill in the end. The rearrangement joins TRBV19 to TRBJ1-1; 8 bases are shared with TRBD1. With 5 bases clipped from V and 7 bases from J, the junction kept 9 bases outside the gene matches. The germline V gene encodes CDR1 LNHDA and CDR2 SQIVND (reference sequence). CDR3 length: 14 residues. The covered CDR3 bases are TGTGCCAGTAGTCGGACAGGGCCCAGATATGAA. Encoded protein: CASSRTGPRYE. The complete CDR3 sequence is CASSRTGPRYEAFF.

With respect to this clone: The read halts 3 residues ahead of the CDR3 end, with the missing end drawn from the germline J gene. V gene TRBV7-2 combines with J gene TRBJ1-2; 12 bases fit TRBD1. The V gene end was trimmed by 5 bases and the J gene end by 7 bases; junction bases not matched to a gene: 8. The CDR3 runs to 15 residues. CDR1 and CDR2 from the germline V gene are SGHTA and FQGNSA. CDR3 bases read: TGTGCCAGCAGCGACGGGACAGGGGGCTGGACTGGC. It translates to CASSDGTGGWTG. The whole CDR3 sequence is CASSDGTGGWTGYTF.

Note on this clone: The read terminates 3 residues before the CDR3 end, so the remaining end is supplied by the germline J gene. The V gene is TRBV7-6, the J gene TRBJ2-1, with 7 positions matching TRBD1. The CDR3 totals 14 residues. Germline V CDR1 and CDR2: SGHVS, FNYEAQ. Losses at the gene ends were 0 bases for V and 6 bases for J; bases not matched to a gene: 2. The CDR3 spells CASSLAGQPNEQFF. The CDR3 bases that were read are TGTGCCAGCAGCTTAGCGGGACAGCCCAATGAG.

Points on this clone: Sequencing ends 3 residues short of the CDR3 end; the germline J gene provides the rest. The V gene is TRBV2, the J gene TRBJ2-7; 8 bases agree with TRBD2. The CDR3 is 14 amino acids. With 10 bases clipped from V and 1 base from J, the junction kept 9 bases outside the gene matches. Germline CDR1 SNHLY, CDR2 FYNNEI. CDR3 residues: CAITLAGWSYEQYF. CDR3 DNA (partial): TGTGCCATTACGTTAGCGGGATGGTCCTACGAG.

In regard to this clone: Read data end 3 residues before the CDR3 end; the end is taken from the germline J gene. V usage is TRBV20-1 and J usage is TRBJ2-4; 8 bases fit TRBD1. This CDR3 is 13 amino acids long. V dropped 1 base and J dropped 8; count of bases not matched to a gene: 4. Germline V gene lookup returns CDR1 DFQATT and CDR2 SNEGSKA (reference sequence). The chain's CDR3 is CSARVQGVDIQYF. The CDR3 DNA, read in part, is TGCAGTGCTAGAGTACAGGGGGTGGACATT.

In regard to this clone: Read data end 3 residues before the CDR3 end; the end is taken from the germline J gene. The rearrangement uses TRBV20-1 and TRBJ2-1, with 12 bases that match TRBD2. The CDR3 is 14 residues long. Germline V gives CDR1 DFQATT, CDR2 SNEGSKA (reference sequence). The V and J ends lost 2 bases and 4 bases, in that order; junction bases with no gene match: 0. The DNA read from the CDR3 is TGCAGTGCTAGACTAGCGGGAGGGTACAATGAG. Protein: CSARLAGGYNE. The full CDR3 sequence reads CSARLAGGYNEQFF.

About this clone itself: With the read ending 3 residues before the CDR3 end, the germline J gene is used to fill in that end. The gene calls are TRBV5-1 and TRBJ1-4; D not certain. From germline, CDR1 is SGHRS and CDR2 YFSETQ. This CDR3 comprises 15 residues. The ends were cut back, 0 bases at V and 0 bases at J, with 6 bases in the middle. Partial CDR3 DNA: TGCGCCAGCAGCTTGGGTCGGTCAACTAATGAAAAA. This translates into CASSLGRSTNEK. Given in full, the CDR3 is CASSLGRSTNEKLFF.

As for this clone: The read halts 3 residues ahead of the CDR3 end, with the missing end drawn from the germline J gene. The V gene is TRBV30, the J gene TRBJ2-7, with 7 bases aligning to TRBD1. Unmatched junction bases numbered 5, after V lost 5 bases and J lost 4 bases. The CDR3 has 12 amino acids. Germline CDR1 is GTSNPN and CDR2 is SVGIG (reference sequence). The CDR3 loop is CAWSGTVYEQYF. The CDR3 bases that were read are TGTGCCTGGTCGGGGACAGTGTACGAG.

Turning to this clone: Read coverage stops 3 residues before the CDR3 terminus; the germline J gene supplies the remainder. The chain is built from TRBV7-2 and TRBJ2-3; TRBD1 aligns across 8 bases. This CDR3 has 15 amino acids. The V and J ends lost 4 bases and 2 bases, in that order; junction bases with no gene match: 5. CDR1 is SGHTA and CDR2 is FQGNSA in the germline V gene. The part of the CDR3 DNA that was read is TGTGCCAGCAGCTCCCGGGACAGGCTCACAGATACG. Protein: CASSSRDRLTDT. The whole CDR3 region reads CASSSRDRLTDTQYF.

A word on this clone: The read comes to an end 3 residues before the CDR3 does, leaving the germline J gene to fill in the end. V and J are TRBV6-1 and TRBJ2-5; 12 bases align to TRBD2. V lost 1 base and J lost 5; bases outside the gene matches: 14. Germline V gene lookup returns CDR1 MNHNS and CDR2 SASEGT. The CDR3 loop spans 19 amino acids. CDR3 sequence: CASSEGDYSGLAGWETQYF. Partial CDR3 DNA: TGTGCCAGCAGTGAAGGAGATTATTCGGGACTAGCGGGCTGGGAGACC.